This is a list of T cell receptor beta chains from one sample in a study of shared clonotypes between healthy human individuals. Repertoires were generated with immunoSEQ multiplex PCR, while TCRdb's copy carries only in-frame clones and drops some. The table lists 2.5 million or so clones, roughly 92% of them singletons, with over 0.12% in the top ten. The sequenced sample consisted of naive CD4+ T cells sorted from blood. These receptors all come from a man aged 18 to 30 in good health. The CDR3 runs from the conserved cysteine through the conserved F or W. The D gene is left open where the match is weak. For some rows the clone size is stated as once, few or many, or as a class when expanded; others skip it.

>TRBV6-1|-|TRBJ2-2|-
CASSEARGSGELFF
TGTGCCAGCAGTGAAGCCAGGGGAAGCGGGGAGCTGTTTTTT
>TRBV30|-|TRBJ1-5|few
CAWSGGQTYNQPQHF
TGTGCCTGGAGTGGAGGACAGACTTATAATCAGCCCCAGCATTTT
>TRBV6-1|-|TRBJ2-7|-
CASSEPGAFSYEQYF
TGTGCCAGCAGTGAACCAGGGGCCTTCTCCTACGAGCAGTACTTC
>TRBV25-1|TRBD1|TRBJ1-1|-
CASSAHGTGTEAFF
TGTGCCAGCAGTGCCCACGGGACAGGGACCGAAGCTTTCTTT
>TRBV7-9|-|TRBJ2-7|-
CASSLPDRLHEQYF
TGTGCCAGCAGCTTACCCGACAGGCTCCACGAGCAGTACTTC
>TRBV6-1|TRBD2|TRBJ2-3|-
CASSLLAGVTDTQYF
TGTGCCAGCAGCCTACTAGCGGGAGTCACAGATACGCAGTATTTT
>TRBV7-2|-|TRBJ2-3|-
CASSLSTGPDTQYF
TGTGCCAGCAGCTTATCAACGGGACCAGATACGCAGTATTTT
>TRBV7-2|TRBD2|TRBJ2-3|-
CASSSWTSGSPQYF
TGTGCCAGCAGCTCCTGGACTAGCGGGTCCCCGCAGTATTTT
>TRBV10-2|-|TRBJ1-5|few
CASSESRWQPQHF
TGCGCCAGCAGTGAGTCCCGGTGGCAGCCCCAGCATTTT
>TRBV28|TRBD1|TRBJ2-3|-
CASSLVWDSRTDTQYF
TGTGCCAGCAGTTTGGTTTGGGACAGCCGCACAGATACGCAGTATTTT
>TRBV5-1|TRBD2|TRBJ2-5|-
CASSLERGGETQYF
TGCGCCAGCAGCTTGGAGCGGGGAGGGGAGACCCAGTACTTC
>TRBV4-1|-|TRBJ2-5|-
CASSQAPGEETQYF
TGCGCCAGCAGCCAGGCTCCGGGAGAAGAGACCCAGTACTTC
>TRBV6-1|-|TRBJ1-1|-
CASSEQQDLRDTEAFF
TGTGCCAGCAGTGAACAACAGGATCTTCGGGACACTGAAGCTTTCTTT
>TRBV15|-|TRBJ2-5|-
CATSQGHKGETQYF
TGTGCCACCAGCCAGGGCCATAAGGGGGAGACCCAGTACTTC
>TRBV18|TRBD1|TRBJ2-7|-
CASSPPGQGFGEQYF
TGTGCCAGCTCACCACCCGGACAGGGGTTTGGCGAGCAGTACTTC
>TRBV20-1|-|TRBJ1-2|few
CSAEGAGYTF
TGCAGTGCGGAGGGTGCTGGCTACACCTTC
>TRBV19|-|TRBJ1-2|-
CASSIVSGGYTF
TGTGCCAGTAGTATAGTTAGTGGTGGCTACACCTTC
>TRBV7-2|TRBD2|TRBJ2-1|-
CASSLAGLARGFFNEQFF
TGTGCCAGCAGCTTAGCGGGACTAGCGCGGGGGTTCTTCAATGAGCAGTTCTTC
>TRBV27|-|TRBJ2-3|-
CASSLDIGASPDTQYF
TGTGCCAGCAGTTTAGACATTGGGGCTAGCCCAGATACGCAGTATTTT
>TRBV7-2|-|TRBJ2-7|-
CASSLGRGAYEQYF
TGTGCCAGCAGCTTAGGGCGGGGAGCCTACGAGCAGTACTTC
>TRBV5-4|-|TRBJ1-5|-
CASSSGGGNQPQHF
TGTGCCAGCAGCTCCGGGGGTGGCAATCAGCCCCAGCATTTT
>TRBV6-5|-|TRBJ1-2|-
CASSYLEGGGYTF
TGTGCCAGCAGTTACCTGGAGGGGGGTGGCTACACCTTC
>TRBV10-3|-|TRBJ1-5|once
CAISESSVPNQPQHF
TGTGCCATCAGTGAGTCGTCCGTGCCCAATCAGCCCCAGCATTTT
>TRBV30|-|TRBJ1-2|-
CAWTGVGNLTF
TGTGCCTGGACAGGGGTCGGGAACCTTACCTTC
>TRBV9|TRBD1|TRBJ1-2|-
CASSGTGDYGYTF
TGTGCCAGCAGCGGGACAGGGGACTATGGCTACACCTTC
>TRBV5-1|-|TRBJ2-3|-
CASSLTGITDTQYF
TGCGCCAGCAGCTTGACAGGGATCACAGATACGCAGTATTTT
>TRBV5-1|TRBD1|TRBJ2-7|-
CASSQDRLSSYEQYF
TGCGCCAGCAGCCAGGACAGGTTGAGCTCCTACGAGCAGTACTTC
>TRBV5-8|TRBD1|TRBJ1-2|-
CASSRTGGSVGGYTF
TGTGCCAGCAGCAGAACAGGGGGCTCCGTTGGTGGCTACACCTTC